This TCR beta chain derives from a study of blood T cell repertoires in COVID-19. Study context: The origin of the acute and convalescent COVID-19 samples was the United States, Italy and Spain. Sources were T cells, B-cell-depleted T cells, or PBMCs; the material itself was cDNA or gDNA.

The V gene's germline CDR1 is SGDLS and CDR2 YYNGEE. V lost 5 bases to trimming and J lost 4 bases; unmatched junction nucleotides: 3. The CDR3 runs to 14 residues. Source study methods: Cell counts per sample came from amplifying reference gene primers. The repertoire was sequenced with immunoSEQ multiplex PCR; TCRdb's copy has only in-frame clones and lacks some. V and J calls and clone size are given by that table; D and trimming were obtained from the DNA. The table lists tens of thousands of clones, more than 70% of them singletons. The sequence was collected from a man aged 45-65 years with active COVID-19. Material: peripheral blood. The chain joins TRBV9 to TRBJ1-4, with TRBD1 matching 9 bases. The CDR3 loop reads CASSRQGDNEKLFF. The CDR3 coding sequence is TGTGCCAGCAGTCGACAGGGGGATAATGAAAAACTGTTTTTT.